The 13 T cell receptor beta chains below come from one sample, sequenced in a study of vaccination and CD4 T cells after COVID-19. The antigens of these receptors remain unknown. Treatment specified: approximately nine-day PBMC culture with coronavirus spike peptide pools or control peptides (ViraFEST assay). Gathering of the CD4+ T cells, from the unexposed donor, took place before the COVID-19 pandemic (2011-2018). Researchers used the Oncomine TCR Beta short-read assay to sequence DNA from cultured CD4+ T cells. A single record per CDR3 protein comes from TCRdb applying MiXCR to the PCR reads. The sample holds about 2,200 distinct CDR3 sequences, about a sixth seen once. The sequencing sample was made of CD4+ T cells from blood, cultured in vitro. The receptor set was obtained from a human donor in good health.

V is TRBV5-4 and J is TRBJ1-1; maybe TRBD1 (5 bases). Germline V gene data show CDR1 as SGHNT and CDR2 as YYREEE (reference sequence). The V end lost 0 bases, the J end lost 1 base, and 13 bases lay between the germline ends. The CDR3 consists of 16 residues. The CDR3 loop is CASSLVGATKNTEAFF. The CDR3 DNA is TGTGCCAGCAGCTTGGTCGGGGCCACCAAGAACACTGAAGCTTTCTTT.

The V gene is TRBV7-2, the J gene TRBJ1-3; D uncertain. The germline CDR1 and CDR2 sequences are SGHTA and FQGNSA. The V end was cut by 1 base, the J end by 3 bases, with 13 bases between. This CDR3 comprises 16 residues. Here the CDR3 reads CASSLGGGIDGNTIYF. CDR3 nucleotide sequence: TGTGCCAGCAGCTTAGGCGGAGGGATTGATGGAAACACCATATATTTT.

This clonotype appeared a few times. As DNA, the CDR3 is TGCGCCAGCAGCTTACAGGGGGCAGGGACTGAAGCTTTCTTT. Its translation: CASSLQGAGTEAFF. The rearrangement joins TRBV5-1 to TRBJ1-1; the match to TRBD1 covers 9 bases. Germline lookup yields CDR1 SGHRS and CDR2 YFSETQ. There are 14 residues in the CDR3. V lost 2 bases to trimming and J lost 5 bases; unmatched junction nucleotides: 4.

The rearrangement uses TRBV5-1 and TRBJ2-7; a possible D gene is TRBD2 (5 bases). V lost 0 bases to trimming and J lost 0 bases, with 13 bases between them. The CDR3 contains 16 residues. Germline CDR1 is SGHRS and CDR2 is YFSETQ. CDR3 loop: CASSLAESGFSYEQYF. For the CDR3, the DNA is TGCGCCAGCAGCTTGGCGGAGAGCGGCTTCTCCTACGAGCAGTACTTC.

This clonotype is categorized as medium-sized. The V and J genes are TRBV20-1 and TRBJ1-5; D gene uncertain. The CDR3 extends over 12 amino acids. Per germline, CDR1 DFQATT and CDR2 SNEGSKA (reference sequence). V lost 6 bases, J lost 0 bases, and 6 bases lay in between. The CDR3 DNA reads TGCAGTGCGAGATATAGCAATCAGCCCCAGCATTTT. This gives the protein CSARYSNQPQHF.

This clonotype is termed large. Here the CDR3 reads CAIPGTSGANEQFF. The CDR3 nucleotides read TGTGCCATCCCCGGGACTAGCGGGGCCAATGAGCAGTTCTTC. The chain combines TRBV2 with TRBJ2-1; 13 bases map to TRBD2. J gave up 6 bases and V 10 bases, and 6 bases lay outside the gene matches. In germline, CDR1 is SNHLY, CDR2 FYNNEI. The CDR3 totals 14 residues.

The sample holds a few counts of this clonotype. The rearrangement uses TRBV24-1 and TRBJ2-1; 11 bases fit TRBD2. The CDR3 has 18 amino acids. The ends lost 3 bases at V and 0 bases at J; junction bases unmatched: 6. The germline V gene encodes CDR1 KGHDR and CDR2 SFDVKD. Here the CDR3 DNA reads TGTGCCACCAGTGATGTAGCGGGGGGGACCTACTCCTACAATGAGCAGTTCTTC. It codes for CATSDVAGGTYSYNEQFF.

There are a few counts of this clonotype. The chain couples TRBV12-3 or TRBV12-4 to TRBJ1-2; TRBD1 agrees at 8 bases. J was trimmed by 8 bases and V by 6 bases; bases with no gene match: 5. The CDR3 runs 12 residues. The CDR3 loop reads CASRDRGQGYTF. The CDR3 bases are TGTGCCAGCAGAGACAGGGGTCAAGGCTACACCTTC.

The chain employs TRBV4-1 and TRBJ1-1; D is ambiguous. The germline V and J ends were trimmed by 2 bases and 1 base, with 5 bases remaining between them. From germline, CDR1 is MGHRA and CDR2 YSYEKL. The CDR3 is 13 residues long. In DNA form, the CDR3 reads TGCGCCAGCAGCCAAAGCCCGAACACTGAAGCTTTCTTT. Translation: CASSQSPNTEAFF.

This clonotype appeared a few times. The rearrangement links TRBV28 to TRBJ1-6; the D gene is possibly TRBD1 (5 bases). Between the trimmed V and J ends, which lost 1 base and 3 bases, there was a span of 13 bases. Looked up from germline, CDR1 is MDHEN and CDR2 is SYDVKM. The CDR3 runs to 17 residues. CDR3 sequence (DNA): TGTGCCAGCAGTTTATATGGTCGGGGCTACTATAATTCACCCCTCCACTTT. Amino acid sequence: CASSLYGRGYYNSPLHF. Full variable domain (missing parts from reference TRBV28 and TRBJ1-6): DVKVTQSSRYLVKRTGEKVFLECVQDMDHENMFWYRQDPGLGLRLIYFSYDVKMKEKGDIPEGYSVSREKKERFSLILESASTNQTSMYLCASSLYGRGYYNSPLHFGNGTRLTVT.

The chain carries TRBV4-1 and TRBJ2-5; D remains ambiguous. The CDR3 runs 19 residues. Germline loops: CDR1 MGHRA, CDR2 YSYEKL. The V gene lost 4 bases and the J gene lost 5 bases, with 29 bases spanning the gap. The CDR3 spells CASSLLGLVGRLKGETQYF. DNA of the CDR3: TGCGCCAGCAGCCTCCTGGGGTTGGTAGGAAGGTTGAAAGGGGAGACCCAGTACTTC.

The sample holds a few counts of this clonotype. The chain combines TRBV28 with TRBJ1-2; D gene unclear. The CDR3 sequence is 13 residues long. Germline CDR1 MDHEN, CDR2 SYDVKM. The germline V and J ends were trimmed by 2 bases and 2 bases, with 6 bases remaining between them. CDR3 protein: CASSLRQNYGYTF. DNA for the CDR3: TGTGCCAGCAGTTTAAGGCAGAACTATGGCTACACCTTC.

By share, this clonotype ranks as medium-sized (0.01 to 0.1%). V and J are TRBV6-1 and TRBJ1-1; 7 nucleotides line up with TRBD1. V gave up 6 bases and J gave up 1 base; unmatched junction bases: 5. Germline CDR1 MNHNS, CDR2 SASEGT. CDR3 length: 14 residues. As DNA, the CDR3 is TGTGCCAGCAGATCCGGGACAGCGAACACTGAAGCTTTCTTT. This gives the protein CASRSGTANTEAFF.